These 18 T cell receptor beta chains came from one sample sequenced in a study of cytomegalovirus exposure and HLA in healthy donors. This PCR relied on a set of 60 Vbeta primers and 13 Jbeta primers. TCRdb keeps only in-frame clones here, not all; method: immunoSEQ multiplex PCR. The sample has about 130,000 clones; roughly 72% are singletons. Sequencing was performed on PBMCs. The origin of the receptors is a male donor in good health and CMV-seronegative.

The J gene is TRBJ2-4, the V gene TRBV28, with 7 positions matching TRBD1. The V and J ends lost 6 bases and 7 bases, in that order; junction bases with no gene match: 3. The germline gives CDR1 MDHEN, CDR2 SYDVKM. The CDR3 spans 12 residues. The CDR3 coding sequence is TGTGCCAGCAGACCAGGGGGTAACATTCAGTACTTC. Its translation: CASRPGGNIQYF.

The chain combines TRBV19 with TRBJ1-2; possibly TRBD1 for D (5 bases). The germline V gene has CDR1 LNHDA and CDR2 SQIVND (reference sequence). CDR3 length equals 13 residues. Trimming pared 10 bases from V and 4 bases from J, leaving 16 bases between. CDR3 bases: TGTGCCACTTCACAACGGGACTTCTATGGCTACACCTTC. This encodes CATSQRDFYGYTF.

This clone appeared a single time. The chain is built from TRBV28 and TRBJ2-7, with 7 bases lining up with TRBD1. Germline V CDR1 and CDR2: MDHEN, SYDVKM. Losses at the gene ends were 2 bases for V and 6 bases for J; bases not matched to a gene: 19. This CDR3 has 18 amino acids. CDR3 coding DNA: TGTGCCAGCAGTTTAAGAGCCCGCCCTCTTCAGGGGGTCGTCGAGCAGTACTTC. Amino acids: CASSLRARPLQGVVEQYF.

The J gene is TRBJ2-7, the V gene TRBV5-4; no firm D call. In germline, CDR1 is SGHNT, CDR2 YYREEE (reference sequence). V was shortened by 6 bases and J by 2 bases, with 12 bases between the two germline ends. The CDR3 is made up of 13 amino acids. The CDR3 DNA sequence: TGTGCCAGCAACGTTTTCGGAGCCTACGAGCAGTACTTC. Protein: CASNVFGAYEQYF.

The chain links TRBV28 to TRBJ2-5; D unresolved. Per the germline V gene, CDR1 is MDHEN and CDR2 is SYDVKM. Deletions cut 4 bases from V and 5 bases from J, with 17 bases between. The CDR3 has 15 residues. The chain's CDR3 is CASSSDGASRETQYF. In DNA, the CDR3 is TGTGCCAGCAGTTCTGACGGAGCCAGCCGGGAGACCCAGTACTTC.

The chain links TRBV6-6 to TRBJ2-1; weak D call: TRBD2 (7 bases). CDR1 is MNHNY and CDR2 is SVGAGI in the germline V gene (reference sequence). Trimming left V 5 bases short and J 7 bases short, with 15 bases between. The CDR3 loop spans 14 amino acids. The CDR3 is CASSQGGARNEQFF. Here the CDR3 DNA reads TGTGCCAGCAGTCAAGGGGGGGCGAGGAATGAGCAGTTCTTC.

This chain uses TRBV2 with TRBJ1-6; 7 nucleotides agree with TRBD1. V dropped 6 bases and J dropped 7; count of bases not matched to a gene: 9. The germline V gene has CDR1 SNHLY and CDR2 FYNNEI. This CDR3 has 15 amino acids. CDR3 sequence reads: CASRQTGTVNSPLHF. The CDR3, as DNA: TGTGCCAGCAGGCAGACCGGGACAGTGAATTCACCCCTCCACTTT.

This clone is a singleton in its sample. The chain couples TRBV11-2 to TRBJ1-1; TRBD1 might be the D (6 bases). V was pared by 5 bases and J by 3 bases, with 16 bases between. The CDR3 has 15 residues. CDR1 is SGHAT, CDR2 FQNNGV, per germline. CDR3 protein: CASSLRTVRHTEAFF. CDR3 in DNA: TGTGCCAGCAGCCTCCGGACAGTCCGTCACACTGAAGCTTTCTTT. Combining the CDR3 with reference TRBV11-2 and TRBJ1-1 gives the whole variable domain EAGVAQSPRYKIIEKRQSVAFWCNPISGHATLYWYQQILGQGPKLLIQFQNNGVVDDSQLPKDRFSAERLKGVDSTLKIQPAKLEDSAVYLCASSLRTVRHTEAFFGQGTRLTVV.

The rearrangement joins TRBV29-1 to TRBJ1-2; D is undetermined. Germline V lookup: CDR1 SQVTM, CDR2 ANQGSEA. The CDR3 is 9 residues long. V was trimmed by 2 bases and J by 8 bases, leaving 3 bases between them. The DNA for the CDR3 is TGCAGCGTTGAACCAGGCTACACCTTC. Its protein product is CSVEPGYTF. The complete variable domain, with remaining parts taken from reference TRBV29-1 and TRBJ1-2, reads SAVISQKPSRDICQRGTSLTIQCQVDSQVTMMFWYRQQPGQSLTLIATANQGSEATYESGFVIDKFPISRPNLTFSTLTVSNMSPEDSSIYLCSVEPGYTFGSGTRLTVV.

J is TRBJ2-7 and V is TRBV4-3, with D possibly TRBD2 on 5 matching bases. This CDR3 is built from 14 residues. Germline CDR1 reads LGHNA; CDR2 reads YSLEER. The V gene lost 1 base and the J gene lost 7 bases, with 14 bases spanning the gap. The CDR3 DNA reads TGCGCCAGCAGCCAAGTTACTAGGTCGGGAGAGCAGTACTTC. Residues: CASSQVTRSGEQYF.

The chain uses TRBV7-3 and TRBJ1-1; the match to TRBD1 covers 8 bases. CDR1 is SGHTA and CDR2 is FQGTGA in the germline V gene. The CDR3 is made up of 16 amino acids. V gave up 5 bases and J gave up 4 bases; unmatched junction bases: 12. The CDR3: CASSPRLGTGFTEAFF. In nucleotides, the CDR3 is TGTGCCAGCAGCCCTAGACTCGGGACAGGCTTCACTGAAGCTTTCTTT.

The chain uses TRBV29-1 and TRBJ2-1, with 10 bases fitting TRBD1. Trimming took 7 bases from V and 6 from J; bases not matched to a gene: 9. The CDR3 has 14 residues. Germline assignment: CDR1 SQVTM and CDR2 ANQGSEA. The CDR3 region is CSAEGWTGGNEQFF. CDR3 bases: TGCAGCGCCGAGGGCTGGACAGGGGGCAATGAGCAGTTCTTC.

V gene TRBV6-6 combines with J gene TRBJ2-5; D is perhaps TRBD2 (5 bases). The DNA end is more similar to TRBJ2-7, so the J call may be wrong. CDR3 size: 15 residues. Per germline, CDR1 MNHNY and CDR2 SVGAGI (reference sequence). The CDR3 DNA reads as TGTGCCAGCAGTTACGCCGGGGTCACTAACTACGAGCAGTACTTC. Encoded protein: CASSYAGVTNYEQYF.

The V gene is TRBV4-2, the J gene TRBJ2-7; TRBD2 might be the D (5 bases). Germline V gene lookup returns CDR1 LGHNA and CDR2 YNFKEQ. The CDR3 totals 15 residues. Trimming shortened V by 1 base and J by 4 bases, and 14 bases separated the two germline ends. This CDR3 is CASSQVQEAEYEQYF. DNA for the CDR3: TGTGCCAGCAGCCAAGTTCAGGAAGCGGAGTACGAGCAGTACTTC.

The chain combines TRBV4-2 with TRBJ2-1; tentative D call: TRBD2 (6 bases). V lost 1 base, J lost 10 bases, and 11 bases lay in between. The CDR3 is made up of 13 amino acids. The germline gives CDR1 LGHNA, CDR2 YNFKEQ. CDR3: CASSQAWGEEQFF. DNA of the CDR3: TGTGCCAGCAGCCAAGCTTGGGGGGAGGAGCAGTTCTTC.

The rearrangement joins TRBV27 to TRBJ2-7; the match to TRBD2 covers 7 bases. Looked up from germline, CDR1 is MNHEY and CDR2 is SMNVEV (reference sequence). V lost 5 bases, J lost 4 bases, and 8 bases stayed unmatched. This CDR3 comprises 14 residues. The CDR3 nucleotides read TGTGCCAGCAGTCCGGTAACGGGGGGATACGAGCAGTACTTC. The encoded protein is CASSPVTGGYEQYF.

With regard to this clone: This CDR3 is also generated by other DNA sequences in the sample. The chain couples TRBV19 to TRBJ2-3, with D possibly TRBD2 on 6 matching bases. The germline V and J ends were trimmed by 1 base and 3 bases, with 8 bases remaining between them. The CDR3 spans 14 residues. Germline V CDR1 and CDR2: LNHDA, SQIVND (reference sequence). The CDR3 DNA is TGTGCCAGTAGTATAGGTGGGGGGACAGATACGCAGTATTTT. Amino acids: CASSIGGGTDTQYF. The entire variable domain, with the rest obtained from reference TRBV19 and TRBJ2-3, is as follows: DGGITQSPKYLFRKEGQNVTLSCEQNLNHDAMYWYRQDPGQGLRLIYYSQIVNDFQKGDIAEGYSVSREKKESFPLTVTSAQKNPTAFYLCASSIGGGTDTQYFGPGTRLTVL.

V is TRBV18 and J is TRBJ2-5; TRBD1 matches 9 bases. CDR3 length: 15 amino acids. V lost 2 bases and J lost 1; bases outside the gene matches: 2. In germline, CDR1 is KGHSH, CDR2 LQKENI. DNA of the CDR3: TGTGCCAGCTCACCAGAGACAGGGGGCCAAGAGACCCAGTACTTC. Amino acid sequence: CASSPETGGQETQYF.